This entry describes one T cell receptor beta chain. The antigen is undetermined. The data are from a study of PD-1 blockade in classical Hodgkin lymphoma. Each patient's relapse followed autologous stem cell transplantation, and brentuximab vedotin exposure varied. It was by magnetic negative selection that CD4+ T cells were purified from thawed PBMCs. Responses achieved at best were complete response, partial response or progressive disease. The protocol was immunoSEQ multiplex PCR, while the TCRdb copy is restricted to in-frame clones and leaves out a portion. The data show 6,000 to 9,500 clones, with roughly 88% seen just once and approximately 1.7% held by the top ten. Regarding the study as a whole: Before treatment, TCR diversity in newly diagnosed patients was reportedly lower than in healthy donors.

The sample was CD4+ T cells from blood, taken at baseline. This TCR was sampled from a human donor with classical Hodgkin lymphoma.

The CDR3 sequence is CATSSSPGTRITGELFF. In DNA, the CDR3 is TGTGCCACCAGCAGTTCCCCCGGGACTAGGATCACCGGGGAGCTGTTTTTT. This rearrangement joins TRBV15 to TRBJ2-2, with 8 positions matching TRBD2. The CDR3 contains 17 residues. The V gene end was trimmed by 3 bases and the J gene end by 4 bases; junction bases not matched to a gene: 10. CDR1 is LNHNV, CDR2 YYDKDF, per germline (reference sequence). Complete variable domain (other parts from reference TRBV15 and TRBJ2-2): DAMVIQNPRYQVTQFGKPVTLSCSQTLNHNVMYWYQQKSSQAPKLLFHYYDKDFNNEADTPDNFQSRRPNTSFCFLDIRSPGLGDTAMYLCATSSSPGTRITGELFFGEGSRLTVL.